This entry is about one T cell receptor beta chain. The TCRbeta library was prepared with unique molecular identifiers. TCRdb re-called the PCR reads with MiXCR, one entry per CDR3 protein. The profile covers roughly 500,000 distinct CDR3 sequences, with approximately 30% appearing a single time and under 3% taken by the ten largest. The CDR3 contains 14 residues. CDR1 is SQVTM, CDR2 ANQGSEA, per germline. With 7 bases clipped from V and 11 bases from J, the junction kept 11 bases outside the gene matches. The data were obtained in a study of T-cell reconstitution after alpha-beta-depleted transplantation in children.

The rearrangement uses TRBV29-1 and TRBJ2-6; TRBD1 matches 10 bases. The TCR was taken from a human donor who donated a stem cell graft to a child with aplastic anemia. This specimen was PBMCs from the stem cell graft donor, taken from the stem cell graft. CDR3 coding DNA: TGCAGCGCTGCGGGACAGGGGTCTCTTGACGTCCTGACTTTC. Residues: CSAAGQGSLDVLTF.